A single sample is the source of the 26 T cell receptor beta chains below, sequenced in a study of monozygotic twins with inflammatory bowel disease. From the 5' RACE reads, TCRdb lists one entry per CDR3 protein and no DNA. Reported are fewer than 200,000 distinct CDR3 sequences; the ten largest clones contain 2% to 3%. Sequencing was done on a sample of blood. These receptors came from a human donor with ulcerative colitis or Crohn's disease, or a healthy co-twin of an affected twin (not recorded which).

The V call is TRBV15, the J call TRBJ1-4; the D call of TRBD1 rests on TCRdb alone, since no DNA is present to check it. CDR1 and CDR2 (germline): LNHNV, YYDKDF (reference sequence). This CDR3 spans 18 amino acids. CDR3 in amino acids: CATSVAFLGAATNEKLFF. The full variable domain, completed using reference TRBV15 and TRBJ1-4, is DAMVIQNPRYQVTQFGKPVTLSCSQTLNHNVMYWYQQKSSQAPKLLFHYYDKDFNNEADTPDNFQSRRPNTSFCFLDIRSPGLGDTAMYLCATSVAFLGAATNEKLFFGSGTQLSVL.

This chain uses TRBV5-1 with TRBJ1-4. Germline V CDR1 and CDR2: SGHRS, YFSETQ. CDR3 size: 15 residues. CDR3 in amino acids: CASSKDGDLSEKLFF. The whole variable domain, remainder taken from reference TRBV5-1 and TRBJ1-4, is KAGVTQTPRYLIKTRGQQVTLSCSPISGHRSVSWYQQTPGQGLQFLFEYFSETQRNKGNFPGRFSGRQFSNSRSEMNVSTLELGDSALYLCASSKDGDLSEKLFFGSGTQLSVL.

The V gene is TRBV4-3, the J gene TRBJ2-3. The V gene's germline CDR1 is LGHNA and CDR2 YSLEER. The CDR3 is 16 amino acids. Here the CDR3 reads CACSQQLGGFTDTQYF.

The chain has TRBV18 and TRBJ2-7. The CDR3 has 14 amino acids. Germline-derived CDR1 and CDR2 are KGHSH and LQKENI. The CDR3 protein is CASSPRSDNYEQYF.

CDR3 sequence reads: CASSLVSDPGETQYF. This chain connects TRBV5-1 to TRBJ2-5; with no DNA, the TCRdb D assignment of TRBD1 cannot be verified. This CDR3 contains 15 residues. Looked up from germline, CDR1 is SGHRS and CDR2 is YFSETQ. Full variable domain (outside the CDR3, taken from reference TRBV5-1 and TRBJ2-5): KAGVTQTPRYLIKTRGQQVTLSCSPISGHRSVSWYQQTPGQGLQFLFEYFSETQRNKGNFPGRFSGRQFSNSRSEMNVSTLELGDSALYLCASSLVSDPGETQYFGPGTRLLVL.

The rearrangement links TRBV10-3 to TRBJ1-6. The CDR3 extends over 17 amino acids. Per germline, CDR1 ENHRY and CDR2 SYGVKD. The CDR3 is CAISSVPRRQGNSPLHF.

The chain combines TRBV20-1 with TRBJ2-7. The germline V gene has CDR1 DFQATT and CDR2 SNEGSKA (reference sequence). This CDR3 spans 14 amino acids. The CDR3 sequence: CSARDYSDSYEQYF.

The V call is TRBV6-1, the J call TRBJ2-2; TCRdb indicates TRBD2, and absent DNA this call remains unverified. The CDR3 consists of 18 residues. Germline CDR1 reads MNHNS; CDR2 reads SASEGT. CDR3: CASRVLAPRTSGRGELFF.

The chain combines TRBV19 with TRBJ2-1. In germline, CDR1 is LNHDA, CDR2 SQIVND (reference sequence). The CDR3 is 15 residues long. CDR3 loop: CASSIGASPYNEQFF.

The chain has TRBV28 and TRBJ2-1; TCRdb outputs TRBD1, but without DNA this stays unchecked. This CDR3 has 12 residues. Germline loops: CDR1 MDHEN, CDR2 SYDVKM. The CDR3: CASTLRDREQFF.

This rearrangement joins TRBV6-2 or TRBV6-3 to TRBJ1-1. CDR3 size: 12 residues. Per germline, CDR1 MNHEY and CDR2 SVGEGT. The CDR3 loop is CASSQSTRVAFF.

The chain links TRBV27 to TRBJ2-2; TCRdb's D call of TRBD1 is untestable without DNA. Germline V gene sequence: CDR1 MNHEY, CDR2 SMNVEV (reference sequence). This CDR3 has 13 residues. CDR3: CASGKGRAGELFF.

This chain links TRBV7-9 with TRBJ2-3. CDR1 and CDR2 (germline): SEHNR, FQNEAQ (reference sequence). The CDR3 extends over 14 amino acids. The CDR3 protein is CASSPVDSTDTQYF.

The chain employs TRBV21-1 and TRBJ1-3; without DNA, the TCRdb call of TRBD1 cannot be checked. TRBV21-1 constitutes a pseudogene. The CDR3 covers 15 residues. The CDR3 is CASSKTGHSGNTIYF.

V gene TRBV6-5 combines with J gene TRBJ1-4; TCRdb designates TRBD1, a call that cannot be tested without DNA. The germline V gene has CDR1 MNHEY and CDR2 SVGAGI. CDR3 length: 18 amino acids. This CDR3 is CASSFRQIQSATNEKLFF.

The rearrangement links TRBV7-9 to TRBJ2-5; the D gene TCRdb calls, TRBD1, cannot be checked with no DNA. The CDR3 totals 14 residues. CDR1 is SEHNR and CDR2 is FQNEAQ in the germline V gene (reference sequence). The CDR3: CASSLASTGETQYF.

V usage is TRBV9 and J usage is TRBJ2-3; with no DNA, the TCRdb D assignment of TRBD1 cannot be verified. Germline CDR1 SGDLS, CDR2 YYNGEE. The CDR3 is 16 amino acids. CDR3 amino acids: CASSGPRGSTTDTQYF. The full variable domain, with the rest looked up from reference TRBV9 and TRBJ2-3, is DSGVTQTPKHLITATGQRVTLRCSPRSGDLSVYWYQQSLDQGLQFLIQYYNGEERAKGNILERFSAQQFPDLHSELNLSSLELGDSALYFCASSGPRGSTTDTQYFGPGTRLTVL.

This chain joins TRBV6-2 or TRBV6-3 and TRBJ2-7; TCRdb returns TRBD1, unconfirmable since there is no DNA. This CDR3 is 15 amino acids long. Per germline, CDR1 MNHEY and CDR2 SVGEGT. CDR3 region: CAIQDRGKISAEQYF.

The V and J genes are TRBV19 and TRBJ2-2; TCRdb returns TRBD2, unconfirmable since there is no DNA. From germline, CDR1 is LNHDA and CDR2 SQIVND (reference sequence). The CDR3 runs to 15 residues. The CDR3 reads CASSPRAIMTGELFF. Full variable domain (remainder filled in from reference TRBV19 and TRBJ2-2): DGGITQSPKYLFRKEGQNVTLSCEQNLNHDAMYWYRQDPGQGLRLIYYSQIVNDFQKGDIAEGYSVSREKKESFPLTVTSAQKNPTAFYLCASSPRAIMTGELFFGEGSRLTVL.

The chain has TRBV5-6 and TRBJ2-7. The CDR3 contains 14 residues. The germline CDR1 and CDR2 sequences are SGHDT and YYEEEE. The chain's CDR3 is CASSLAVHSYEQYF.

The gene calls are TRBV7-2 and TRBJ2-7; TCRdb picks TRBD1, but there is no DNA to check that call. Germline-derived CDR1 and CDR2 are SGHTA and FQGNSA. The CDR3 totals 16 residues. The CDR3 loop reads CASSLAGALTGGEQYF. The variable domain in full, completed from reference TRBV7-2 and TRBJ2-7, reads GAGVSQSPSNKVTEKGKDVELRCDPISGHTALYWYRQSLGQGLEFLIYFQGNSAPDKSGLPSDRFSAERTGGSVSTLTIQRTQQEDSAVYLCASSLAGALTGGEQYFGPGTRLTVT.

The rearrangement joins TRBV7-3 to TRBJ2-3; TCRdb calls TRBD2, which cannot be checked without DNA. The V gene's germline CDR1 is SGHTA and CDR2 FQGTGA. The CDR3 spans 17 residues. The CDR3: CASSSGPGLGGWDTQYF.

This chain joins TRBV12-5 and TRBJ1-1. Germline-derived CDR1 and CDR2 are LGHNT and FRNRAP. The CDR3 sequence is 14 residues long. The CDR3 sequence is CASGLVTGPTEAFF.

The chain uses TRBV20-1 and TRBJ2-5; the TCRdb D gene call, TRBD1, has no DNA to confirm it. Germline-derived CDR1 and CDR2 are DFQATT and SNEGSKA (reference sequence). This CDR3 spans 15 amino acids. This chain's CDR3 is CSARDPNQGVKTQYF.

The chain recombines TRBV5-1 with TRBJ1-5; TCRdb's D call, TRBD1, is unchecked because there is no DNA. The V gene's germline CDR1 is SGHRS and CDR2 YFSETQ. The CDR3 has 16 amino acids. The CDR3 region is CASSPGPGEGNQPQQF.

V usage is TRBV6-6 and J usage is TRBJ1-2; TCRdb's D gene call, TRBD1, goes unchecked for lack of DNA. The CDR3 sequence is 13 residues long. Germline loops: CDR1 MNHNY, CDR2 SVGAGI (reference sequence). The CDR3 reads CASSPTGGDGYTF.